These T cell receptor beta chains were read from a single sample in a study of spatial heterogeneity in lung cancer. TCRdb reprocessed the 5' RACE reads with MiXCR, giving one entry per CDR3 protein. The top ten hold around 8.7% of the sample, which has several thousand distinct CDR3 sequences, about 5% seen once. This specimen consisted of normal lung tissue next to the tumor, obtained at surgery. Source of these receptors: a female donor with early-stage non-small cell lung cancer. CDR3s include the opening cysteine and the closing phenylalanine or tryptophan. D genes are given only for firm matches. The size of a clone is reported for some rows only, either as once, few or many, or as a class for expanded clones.

V	size	J	D	DNA	CDR3
TRBV18	medium-sized	TRBJ1-1	NA	TGTGCCAGCTCACCACCTTCGGACAGAAACACTGAAGCTTTCTTT	CASSPPSDRNTEAFF
TRBV7-4	many	TRBJ2-7	NA	TGTGCCAGCAGCTCTATGACTTCCACGGGGGAGCAGTACTTC	CASSSMTSTGEQYF
TRBV4-2	few	TRBJ2-1	NA	TGTGCCAGCAGCCAAGATCTGGCGGCTAGGGCTGAGCAGTTCTTC	CASSQDLAARAEQFF
TRBV7-9	many	TRBJ1-1	NA	TGTGCCAGCAGCTTAACAGGGATGAACACTGAAGCTTTCTTT	CASSLTGMNTEAFF
TRBV30	large	TRBJ2-3	TRBD2	TGTGCCTGGAGTGGGACTAGCGGCACAGATACGCAGTATTTT	CAWSGTSGTDTQYF
TRBV20-1	many	TRBJ2-7	NA	TGCAGTGCCCACTCGAGTGAGGGGAACTACGAGCAGTACTTC	CSAHSSEGNYEQYF
TRBV20-1	many	TRBJ1-2	NA	TGCAGTGCTAGCCACCCCGGGAACATCTATGGCTACACCTTC	CSASHPGNIYGYTF
TRBV20-1	medium-sized	TRBJ2-3	NA	TGCAGTGCTACCCACATTTCCCCTACGCAGTATTTT	CSATHISPTQYF
TRBV6-6	medium-sized	TRBJ2-1	TRBD2	TGTGCCAGCAGTTCGACTAGCATCAATGAGCAGTTCTTC	CASSSTSINEQFF
TRBV7-8	medium-sized	TRBJ2-7	NA	TGTGCCAGCGGCAACTACGAGCAGTACTTC	CASGNYEQYF
TRBV6-1	medium-sized	TRBJ2-1	NA	TGTGCCAGCAGTAGAAGCGATGAGCAGTTCTTC	CASSRSDEQFF
TRBV7-8	medium-sized	TRBJ1-5	TRBD1	TGTGCCAGCAGCACAACAGGGGGCGCAGGTACTCAGCCCCAGCATTTT	CASSTTGGAGTQPQHF
TRBV4-2	medium-sized	TRBJ2-3	TRBD2	TGTGCCAGCACTAGCGGGAGCACAGATACGCAGTATTTT	CASTSGSTDTQYF
TRBV2	medium-sized	TRBJ2-1	TRBD2	TGTGCCAGCGCTTCCAGCGGGAGGGATCTCATTGAGCAGTTCTTC	CASASSGRDLIEQFF
TRBV10-3	medium-sized	TRBJ1-5	TRBD1	TGTGCCATCAGTGTTGGACAGGGAGATCAGCCCCAGCATTTT	CAISVGQGDQPQHF
TRBV7-9	medium-sized	TRBJ1-2	NA	TGTGCCAGCAGCTTGAGACAGTTCTATGGCTACACCTTC	CASSLRQFYGYTF
TRBV12-3/TRBV12-4	NA	TRBJ2-6	NA	TGTGCCAGCCGCGGGACAGCCGGGGCCAACGTCCTGACTTTC	CASRGTAGANVLTF
TRBV5-1	medium-sized	TRBJ1-2	NA	TGCGCCAGCAGCGTGATGGGGCCGGCGGGGTATGGCTACACCTTC	CASSVMGPAGYGYTF
TRBV15	medium-sized	TRBJ2-1	NA	TGTGCCACCAGCATACTTCGCTCTGGCGGTTACAATGAGCAGTTCTTC	CATSILRSGGYNEQFF
TRBV6-5	medium-sized	TRBJ1-4	TRBD1	TGTGCCAGCAGTTACTCGGACAGGGATAATGAAAAACTGTTTTTT	CASSYSDRDNEKLFF
TRBV20-1	NA	TRBJ2-7	NA	TGCAGTGCTAGAGACCCGACGAAAAACTACGAGCAGTACTTC	CSARDPTKNYEQYF
TRBV5-1	many	TRBJ2-5	TRBD2	TGCGCCAGCAGCTTGGGAGCGGGAGTGGGAGAGACCCAGTACTTC	CASSLGAGVGETQYF
TRBV7-8	medium-sized	TRBJ1-1	NA	TGTGCCAGCAGCCCCCCGGGCTACAGCAACATGAACACTGAAGCTTTCTTT	CASSPPGYSNMNTEAFF
TRBV11-2	many	TRBJ2-3	NA	TGTGCCAGCAGCTTAGAACCGGGCTACACAGATACGCAGTATTTT	CASSLEPGYTDTQYF
TRBV10-3	NA	TRBJ2-7	TRBD2	TGTGCCATCGCGGGGGGAGACGAGCAGTACTTC	CAIAGGDEQYF
TRBV9	NA	TRBJ2-1	NA	TGTGCCAGCAGCGGGAACAGGGACATGACGAATGAGCAGTTCTTC	CASSGNRDMTNEQFF
TRBV4-1	many	TRBJ2-7	NA	TGCGCCAGCAGCCAAGTATTCTCGGGGGCAAGCGAGCAGTACTTC	CASSQVFSGASEQYF
TRBV20-1	NA	TRBJ2-1	TRBD2	TGCAGTGCTAGGGCCCTAGCGGGACTTTACAATGAGCAGTTCTTC	CSARALAGLYNEQFF
TRBV2	many	TRBJ1-5	NA	TGTGCCAGCAGACTCGGAAGCAATCAGCCCCAGCATTTT	CASRLGSNQPQHF
TRBV7-2	few	TRBJ2-5	TRBD1	TGTGCCAGCGTCCGGGACAGGGGACGGGAGACCCAGTACTTC	CASVRDRGRETQYF
TRBV6-5	many	TRBJ1-6	NA	TGTGCCAGCAGTTACTCCTCACCCTTGGCTGGCGTGTCCTATAATTCACCCCTCCACTTT	CASSYSSPLAGVSYNSPLHF
TRBV11-2	medium-sized	TRBJ1-4	NA	TGTGCCAGCAGCCGAGGGACGGGCCGGGATGGAAAACTGTTTTTT	CASSRGTGRDGKLFF
TRBV5-1	many	TRBJ1-5	NA	TGCGCCAGCAGCCCCGACAGCCGCAATCAGCCCCAGCATTTT	CASSPDSRNQPQHF
TRBV19	medium-sized	TRBJ1-5	NA	TGTGCCAGTAGATCAGGGATAGAGCAGCCCCAGCATTTT	CASRSGIEQPQHF